Following are 9 T cell receptor beta chains from one sample sequenced in a study of cytomegalovirus exposure and HLA in healthy donors. TCRdb's table, derived via immunoSEQ multiplex PCR, lists solely in-frame clones and lacks some. The sample has about 110,000 clones, about nine tenths seen once. Sequenced: PBMCs. Source of these receptors: a woman younger than 35 in good health and CMV-seronegative.

V usage is TRBV9 and J usage is TRBJ2-3; TRBD2 is a possible D gene (5 bases). V was trimmed by 3 bases and J by 9 bases, leaving 8 bases between them. CDR1 and CDR2 (germline): SGDLS, YYNGEE. The CDR3 contains 11 residues. CDR3 DNA: TGTGCCAGCAGCGATCCGGGAACGCAGTATTTT. Its protein is CASSDPGTQYF.

The chain carries TRBV6-5 and TRBJ2-7; 7 bases map to TRBD1. V lost 0 bases, J lost 4 bases, and 6 bases stayed unmatched. Germline CDR1 and CDR2: MNHEY and SVGAGI. The CDR3 runs 15 residues. The CDR3 DNA is TGTGCCAGCAGTTACTCCAAGGGGGCGAGGTACGAGCAGTACTTC. Its protein product is CASSYSKGARYEQYF.

This clone has a handful of counts. The chain is built from TRBV15 and TRBJ2-1; a possible D gene is TRBD2 (6 bases). With 0 bases removed from V and 7 bases from J, the gap between germline ends came to 13 bases. CDR1 and CDR2 from the germline V gene are LNHNV and YYDKDF (reference sequence). The CDR3 consists of 15 residues. The CDR3 sequence is CATSRDRGTTNEQFF. The CDR3 DNA sequence: TGTGCCACCAGCAGAGATCGGGGGACGACGAATGAGCAGTTCTTC.

This clone has only one observation. V usage is TRBV18 and J usage is TRBJ2-7; 7 nucleotides agree with TRBD1. With V trimmed by 3 bases and J by 1 base, 6 bases remained unmatched. The germline CDR1 and CDR2 sequences are KGHSH and LQKENI. The CDR3 has 15 residues. As DNA, the CDR3 is TGTGCCAGCTCACCCCCCGGGACAGCTTCCTACGAGCAGTACTTC. Translation gives CASSPPGTASYEQYF.

The V gene is TRBV20-1, the J gene TRBJ2-1, with D perhaps TRBD1 (6 bases). CDR1 is DFQATT, CDR2 SNEGSKA, per germline (reference sequence). V dropped 8 bases and J dropped 8 bases, with 13 bases sitting between them. The CDR3 totals 11 residues. The CDR3 spells CSPEQGHEQFF. The CDR3 DNA is TGCAGTCCAGAACAGGGCCATGAGCAGTTCTTC.

This clone was seen just once. This sequence joins TRBV13 and TRBJ2-1; a possible D gene is TRBD2 (6 bases). The CDR3 is 13 amino acids. From germline, CDR1 is PRHDT and CDR2 FYEKMQ (reference sequence). Trimming took 4 bases from V and 10 from J, leaving 14 bases between them. As DNA, the CDR3 is TGTGCCAGCAGCTCCCAGGTGGCGGGAGAGCAGTTCTTC. Encoded protein: CASSSQVAGEQFF.

This chain links TRBV5-4 with TRBJ1-3; 7 bases match TRBD1. Unmatched junction bases numbered 5, after V lost 5 bases and J lost 0 bases. Germline-derived CDR1 and CDR2 are SGHNT and YYREEE (reference sequence). This CDR3 contains 15 residues. The CDR3 spells CASSWDSLSGNTIYF. Written as DNA, the CDR3 is TGTGCCAGCAGTTGGGACAGCCTCTCTGGAAACACCATATATTTT. The full variable domain, with the rest looked up from reference TRBV5-4 and TRBJ1-3, is ETGVTQSPTHLIKTRGQQVTLRCSSQSGHNTVSWYQQALGQGPQFIFQYYREEENGRGNFPPRFSGLQFPNYSSELNVNALELDDSALYLCASSWDSLSGNTIYFGEGSWLTVV.

This clone was picked up many times. CDR3 nucleotide sequence: TGTGCCAGCTTTAGCGGGGGGGACACCGGGGAGCTGTTTTTT. The encoded protein is CASFSGGDTGELFF. The V call is TRBV4-2, the J call TRBJ2-2, with 11 bases matching TRBD2. Per germline, CDR1 LGHNA and CDR2 YNFKEQ. CDR3 length: 14 amino acids. The V and J ends lost 8 bases and 3 bases, in that order; junction bases with no gene match: 2.

In this sample, this clone turned up once. Other nucleotide sequences from this sample produce the same CDR3. The gene calls are TRBV2 and TRBJ2-1; a weak D match, TRBD1 (5 bases). V was trimmed by 3 bases and J by 7 bases, leaving 7 bases between them. The germline CDR1 and CDR2 sequences are SNHLY and FYNNEI. CDR3 size: 12 residues. CDR3 DNA: TGTGCCAGCAGTGATAGGGGAAATGAGCAGTTCTTC. Protein product: CASSDRGNEQFF.